The present entry profiles one TCR beta chain with its context. Individuals aged about 18 to 89 years were recruited from 20 to 25 US areas. Participant-reported clinical history was the basis for cohort assignment. V was cut by 10 bases and J by 1 base, with 14 bases left in between. The CDR3 is 14 residues long. The germline V gene has CDR1 MNHEY and CDR2 SVGAGI. This record comes from a study of blood T cell repertoires in COVID-19. The wider study: Collection of acute and convalescent COVID-19 samples took place in the United States, Italy and Spain.

The assay was immunoSEQ multiplex PCR, and TCRdb's table has in-frame clones only and misses some. Here the sample spans approximately 330,000 clones, approximately 86% being singletons. This clonotype was obtained from a woman in her thirties or forties with acute COVID-19. V gene TRBV6-5 combines with J gene TRBJ1-3, with D perhaps matching TRBD1 (5 bases). Material: PBMCs or T cells enriched from blood (not recorded which). CDR3 DNA: TGTGCCACCATAGGACACGTATCTGGAAACACCATATATTTT. Translating gives CATIGHVSGNTIYF.